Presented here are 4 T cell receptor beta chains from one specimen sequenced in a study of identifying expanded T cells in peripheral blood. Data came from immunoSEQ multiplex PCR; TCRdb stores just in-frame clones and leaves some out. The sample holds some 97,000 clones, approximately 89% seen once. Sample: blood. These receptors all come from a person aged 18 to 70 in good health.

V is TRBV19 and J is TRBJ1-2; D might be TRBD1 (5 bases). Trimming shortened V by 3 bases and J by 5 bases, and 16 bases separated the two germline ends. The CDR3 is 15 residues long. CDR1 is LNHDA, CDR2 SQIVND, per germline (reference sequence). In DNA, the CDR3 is TGTGCCAGTAGTATTCGGGCAGGGTCAAGTTATGGCTACACCTTC. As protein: CASSIRAGSSYGYTF.

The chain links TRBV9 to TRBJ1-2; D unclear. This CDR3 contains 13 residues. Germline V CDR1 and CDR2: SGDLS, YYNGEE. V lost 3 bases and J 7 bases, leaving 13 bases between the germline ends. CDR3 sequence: CASSARPARGYTF. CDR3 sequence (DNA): TGTGCCAGCAGCGCAAGACCGGCCCGTGGCTACACCTTC.

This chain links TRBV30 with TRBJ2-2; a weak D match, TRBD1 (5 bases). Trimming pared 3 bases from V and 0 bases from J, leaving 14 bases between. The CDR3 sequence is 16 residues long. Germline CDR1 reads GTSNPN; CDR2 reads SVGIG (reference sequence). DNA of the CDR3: TGTGCCTGGAGCGCCTTAGGGGCGGCGAACACCGGGGAGCTGTTTTTT. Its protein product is CAWSALGAANTGELFF.

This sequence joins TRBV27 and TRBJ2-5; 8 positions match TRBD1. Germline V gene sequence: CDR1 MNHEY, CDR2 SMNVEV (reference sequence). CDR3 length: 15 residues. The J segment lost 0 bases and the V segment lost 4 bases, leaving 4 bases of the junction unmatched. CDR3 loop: CASSSWTGHQETQYF. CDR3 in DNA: TGTGCCAGCAGTTCTTGGACAGGGCACCAAGAGACCCAGTACTTC.